This T cell receptor beta chain was observed in a study of T cell repertoires and HLA-DP antigens (dated 2018 in TCRdb). Background for the entire study: An in vitro model of CD4+ T cell alloreactivity against allogeneic HLA-DP presented by transduced HeLa cells was used in the study. One alloantigen differed from self by one peptide-binding groove amino acid, whereas the other differed by ten, modelling structurally similar versus dissimilar alloantigens. The three donors were two male and one female, with ages ranging from the 18-to-29 to the 60-to-69 age band. Average DNA input was roughly 200 ng for sorted CD137+CD4+ samples, compared with 950 to 1,500 ng for pre-culture CD4+ samples. The full study reports these points: Naive and memory CD4+ repertoires were not analysed separately. Sorted CD137+ cells showed similar clonality against both alloantigens, at 0.3 to 0.5, which was much higher than the approximately 0.044 seen in pre-culture samples. Clones undetected before culture had an average cumulative frequency of 36.3% against one allele and 50.6% against the other. The study was limited by having just a few donors, by relying on a non-physiological HeLa antigen-presenting system, and by using total CD4+ cells as responders.

Comments on this clone: The clone's antigen remains unknown. Base qualities were left out, and no much larger clone turns up one base away.

Untouched CD4+ T cells were isolated from Ficoll-separated PBMC through negative selection with magnetic beads, and an average purity of approximately 98% was reached. Untouched CD4+ T cells were isolated with magnetic beads from Ficoll-separated PBMC, and a purity of about 98% was reached with negligible CD8+ contamination. Donors were a few healthy blood donors whose buffy coats supplied peripheral blood mononuclear cells. All three donors were CMV seronegative. The DNeasy Blood & Tissue Kit was used to extract genomic DNA. Genomic DNA from sorted CD137+CD4+ cells and from pre-culture CD4+ baseline samples of each subject was subjected to TCRB sequencing. The germline V gene supplies CDR1 SGHRS and CDR2 YFSETQ. The CDR3 starts with the cysteine, ends with the phenylalanine, and has 16 residues. The DNA shown is the 48-base CDR3, in frame from base 1. V is cut by 5 bases and J by 0 bases, and the space between the germline ends is 15 bases.

TCRB CDR3 regions were amplified with the immunoSEQ multiplex PCR using forward primers for 54 TRBV segments and reverse primers for 13 TRBJ segments. Deep resolution, with a target of roughly 220,000 T cell genomes, was applied to the sequencing of pre-culture CD4+ samples. Sequencing of the amplicons was done on an Illumina HiSeq System, giving 87 bp reads that spanned the CDR3. Per the authors' processing: Correction for PCR and sequencing errors was applied to reads, and CDR3 regions were defined through alignment to IMGT reference sequences. Synthetic template pools were used to estimate the numbers of templates and unique rearrangements. Clonality was computed by subtracting Pielou's evenness from 1. The Daley-Smith estimator was used to estimate richness. Morisita's index was used to measure repertoire overlap. Clones found in cultured samples but undetected in the pre-culture repertoire of the corresponding donor were defined as low-abundance clones. Not all clones reach the TCRdb copy of this immuneACCESS table, which keeps in-frame sequences only. Checked studies attribute under half of the gap to unresolved V genes and leave the rest unexplained. V and J calls and clone size are copied from that table; D and trimming were computed from the DNA. This sample has 65,000 to 90,000 clones in its table, and 80% of those were observed once. The biggest ten clones account for 1.5% to 2% of the sample.

The sequencing input was CD4+ T cells from PBMCs. In this chain, TRBV5-1 is recombined with TRBJ2-1, and possibly TRBD2, on 6 matching bases. This clonotype originated in a man in his 60s in good health and CMV-seronegative. CDR3 loop: CASRGGEGLSYNEQFF. The sequence in DNA is TGCGCCAGCAGGGGGGGTGAGGGTCTCTCCTACAATGAGCAGTTCTTC.